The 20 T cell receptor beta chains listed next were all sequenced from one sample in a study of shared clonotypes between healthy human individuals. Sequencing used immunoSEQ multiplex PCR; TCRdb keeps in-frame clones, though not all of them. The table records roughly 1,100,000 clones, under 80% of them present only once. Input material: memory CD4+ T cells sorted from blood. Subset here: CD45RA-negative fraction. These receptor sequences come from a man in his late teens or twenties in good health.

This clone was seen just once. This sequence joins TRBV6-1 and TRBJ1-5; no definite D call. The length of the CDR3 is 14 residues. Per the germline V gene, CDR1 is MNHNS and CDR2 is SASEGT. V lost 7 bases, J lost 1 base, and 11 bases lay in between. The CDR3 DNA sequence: TGTGCCAGCATGAAGGACGGGAGCAATCAGCCCCAGCATTTT. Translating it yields CASMKDGSNQPQHF.

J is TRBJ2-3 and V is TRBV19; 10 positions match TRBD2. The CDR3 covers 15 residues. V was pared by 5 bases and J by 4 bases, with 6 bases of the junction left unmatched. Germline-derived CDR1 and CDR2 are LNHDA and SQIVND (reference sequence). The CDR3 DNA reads TGTGCCAGTAGTTGGAGCGGGGGGGACGCAGATACGCAGTATTTT. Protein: CASSWSGGDADTQYF.

CDR3 coding DNA: TGTGCCAGCAGCCGGGACAGGGTGCGCTCTGGGGCCAACGTCCTGACTTTC. Translation gives CASSRDRVRSGANVLTF. The genes are TRBV7-9 and TRBJ2-6, with 9 positions matching TRBD1. CDR1 and CDR2 (germline): SEHNR, FQNEAQ (reference sequence). The CDR3 covers 17 residues. The junction had 5 bases not matched to a gene; V was cut back by 5 bases and J by 0 bases.

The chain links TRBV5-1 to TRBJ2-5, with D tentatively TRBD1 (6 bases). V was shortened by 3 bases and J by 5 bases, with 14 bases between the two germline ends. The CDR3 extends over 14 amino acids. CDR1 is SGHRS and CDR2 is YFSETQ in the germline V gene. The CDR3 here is CASSSDSTGETQYF. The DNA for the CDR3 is TGCGCCAGCAGCTCGGACTCCACAGGGGAGACCCAGTACTTC. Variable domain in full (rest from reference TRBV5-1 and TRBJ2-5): KAGVTQTPRYLIKTRGQQVTLSCSPISGHRSVSWYQQTPGQGLQFLFEYFSETQRNKGNFPGRFSGRQFSNSRSEMNVSTLELGDSALYLCASSSDSTGETQYFGPGTRLLVL.

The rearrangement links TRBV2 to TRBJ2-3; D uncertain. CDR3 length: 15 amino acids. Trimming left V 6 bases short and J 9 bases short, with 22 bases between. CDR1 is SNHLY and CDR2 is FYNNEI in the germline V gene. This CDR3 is CASSLATNTQGTQYF. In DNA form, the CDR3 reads TGTGCCAGCAGCCTCGCTACTAATACCCAAGGCACGCAGTATTTT.

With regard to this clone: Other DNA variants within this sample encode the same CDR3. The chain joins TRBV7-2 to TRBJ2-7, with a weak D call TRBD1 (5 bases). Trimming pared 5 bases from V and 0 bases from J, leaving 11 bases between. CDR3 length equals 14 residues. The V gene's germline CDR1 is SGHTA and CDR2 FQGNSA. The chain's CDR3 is CASSLRQNSYEQYF. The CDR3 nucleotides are TGTGCCAGCAGCCTCCGACAGAACTCCTACGAGCAGTACTTC.

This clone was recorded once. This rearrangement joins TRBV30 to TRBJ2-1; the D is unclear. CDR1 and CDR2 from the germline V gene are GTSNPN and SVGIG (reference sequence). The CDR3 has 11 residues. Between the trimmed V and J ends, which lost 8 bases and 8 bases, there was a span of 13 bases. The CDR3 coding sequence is TGTGCCGGAACCGGCGAGGATGAGCAGTTCTTC. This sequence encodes CAGTGEDEQFF.

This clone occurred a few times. The chain's CDR3 is CAISDRESSGANVLTF. DNA for the CDR3: TGTGCCATCAGTGATCGCGAGAGCTCTGGGGCCAACGTCCTGACTTTC. This chain links TRBV10-3 with TRBJ2-6; D is undetermined. V lost 3 bases to trimming and J lost 0 bases, with 9 bases between them. CDR1 is ENHRY, CDR2 SYGVKD, per germline. The CDR3 contains 16 residues.

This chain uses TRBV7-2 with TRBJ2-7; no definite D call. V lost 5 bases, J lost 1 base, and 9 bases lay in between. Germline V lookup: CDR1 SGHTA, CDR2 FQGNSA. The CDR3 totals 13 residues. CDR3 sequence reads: CASSLPMSYEQYF. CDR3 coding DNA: TGTGCCAGCAGCCTGCCCATGTCCTACGAGCAGTACTTC.

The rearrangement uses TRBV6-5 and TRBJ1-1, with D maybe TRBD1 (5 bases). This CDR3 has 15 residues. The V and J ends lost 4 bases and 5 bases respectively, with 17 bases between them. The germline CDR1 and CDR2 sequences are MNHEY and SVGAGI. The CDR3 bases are TGTGCCAGCAGTTCCGCCGGCAGGGCGGGGACTGAAGCTTTCTTT. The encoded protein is CASSSAGRAGTEAFF.

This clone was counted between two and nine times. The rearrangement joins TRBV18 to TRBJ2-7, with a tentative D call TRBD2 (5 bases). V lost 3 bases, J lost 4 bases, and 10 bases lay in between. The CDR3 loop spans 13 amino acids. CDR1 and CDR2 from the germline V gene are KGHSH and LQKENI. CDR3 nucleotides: TGTGCCAGCTCACCTGTCGGGGAGTACGAGCAGTACTTC. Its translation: CASSPVGEYEQYF.

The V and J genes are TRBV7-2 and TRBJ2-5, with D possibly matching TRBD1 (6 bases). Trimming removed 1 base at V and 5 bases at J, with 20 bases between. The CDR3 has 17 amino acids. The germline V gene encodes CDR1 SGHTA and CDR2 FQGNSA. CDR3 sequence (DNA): TGTGCCAGCAGCTTAGGGGGCCGAAGGGGGATCAAGGAGACCCAGTACTTC. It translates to CASSLGGRRGIKETQYF.

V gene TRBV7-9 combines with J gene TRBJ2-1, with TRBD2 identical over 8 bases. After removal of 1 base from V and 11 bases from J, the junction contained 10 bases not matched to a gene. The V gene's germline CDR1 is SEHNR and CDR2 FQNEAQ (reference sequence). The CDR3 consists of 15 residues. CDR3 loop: CASSLEPAGDVKQFF. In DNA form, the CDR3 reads TGTGCCAGCAGCTTAGAACCAGCGGGAGATGTAAAGCAGTTCTTC.

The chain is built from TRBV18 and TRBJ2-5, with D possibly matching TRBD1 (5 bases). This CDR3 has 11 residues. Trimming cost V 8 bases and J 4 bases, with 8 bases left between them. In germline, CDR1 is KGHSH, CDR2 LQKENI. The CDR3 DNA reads TGTGCCAGCGGACACGGAGAGACCCAGTACTTC. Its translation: CASGHGETQYF. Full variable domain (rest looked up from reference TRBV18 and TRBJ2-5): NAGVMQNPRHLVRRRGQEARLRCSPMKGHSHVYWYRQLPEEGLKFMVYLQKENIIDESGMPKERFSAEFPKEGPSILRIQQVVRGDSAAYFCASGHGETQYFGPGTRLLVL.

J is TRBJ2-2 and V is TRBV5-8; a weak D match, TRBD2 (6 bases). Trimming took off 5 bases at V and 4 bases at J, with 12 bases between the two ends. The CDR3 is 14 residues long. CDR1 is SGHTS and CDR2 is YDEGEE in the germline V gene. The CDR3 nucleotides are TGTGCCAGCAGACCGGGAGACCCCACCGGGGAGCTGTTTTTT. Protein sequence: CASRPGDPTGELFF.

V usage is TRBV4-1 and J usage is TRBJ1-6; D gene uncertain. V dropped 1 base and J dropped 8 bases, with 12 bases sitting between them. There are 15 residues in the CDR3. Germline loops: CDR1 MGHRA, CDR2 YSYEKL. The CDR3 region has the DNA TGCGCCAGCAGCCAAGTGCTGGGGAGTGATTCACCCCTCCACTTT. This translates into CASSQVLGSDSPLHF.

This CDR3 reads CASSLGRGVAFF. CDR3 bases: TGTGCCAGCTCCTTGGGGAGGGGGGTAGCTTTCTTT. The chain has TRBV7-8 and TRBJ1-1; tentatively, D is TRBD1 (6 bases). With 8 bases removed from V and 10 bases from J, the gap between germline ends came to 17 bases. From germline, CDR1 is SGHVS and CDR2 FQNEAQ. This CDR3 spans 12 amino acids. The full variable domain, its missing parts supplied by reference TRBV7-8 and TRBJ1-1, is GAGVSQSPRYKVAKRGQDVALRCDPISGHVSLFWYQQALGQGPEFLTYFQNEAQLDKSGLPSDRFFAERPEGSVSTLKIQRTQQEDSAVYLCASSLGRGVAFFGQGTRLTVV.

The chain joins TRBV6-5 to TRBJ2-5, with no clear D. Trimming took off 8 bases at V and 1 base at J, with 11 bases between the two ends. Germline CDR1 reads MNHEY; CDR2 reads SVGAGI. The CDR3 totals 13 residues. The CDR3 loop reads CASRENVQETQYF. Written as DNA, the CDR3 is TGTGCCAGCCGAGAGAATGTCCAAGAGACCCAGTACTTC.

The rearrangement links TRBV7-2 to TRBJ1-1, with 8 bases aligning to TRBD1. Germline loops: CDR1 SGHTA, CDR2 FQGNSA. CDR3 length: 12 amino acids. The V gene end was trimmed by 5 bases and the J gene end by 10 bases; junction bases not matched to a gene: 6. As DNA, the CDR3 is TGTGCCAGCAGCCAAATGACAGGGGCAGCTTTCTTT. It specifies CASSQMTGAAFF.

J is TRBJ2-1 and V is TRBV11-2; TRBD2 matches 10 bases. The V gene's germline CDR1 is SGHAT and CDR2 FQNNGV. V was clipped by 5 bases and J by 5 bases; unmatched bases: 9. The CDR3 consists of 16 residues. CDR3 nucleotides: TGTGCCAGCAGCCCCGTGTTAGCGGGGGGCAACAATGAGCAGTTCTTC. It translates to CASSPVLAGGNNEQFF. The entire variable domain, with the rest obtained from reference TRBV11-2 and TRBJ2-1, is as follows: EAGVAQSPRYKIIEKRQSVAFWCNPISGHATLYWYQQILGQGPKLLIQFQNNGVVDDSQLPKDRFSAERLKGVDSTLKIQPAKLEDSAVYLCASSPVLAGGNNEQFFGPGTRLTVL.